The present TCR beta chain was sequenced within a study of patients and donors after allogeneic stem cell transplantation. The length of the CDR3 is 16 residues. Deletions cut 2 bases from V and 3 bases from J, with 14 bases between. TCRdb independently ran MiXCR on the RT-PCR reads; one entry per CDR3 protein. Among 10,000 or so distinct CDR3 sequences listed, roughly 6.4% were seen once. This sequence was found in a human donor who was either an allogeneic HSCT recipient or a stem cell or donor lymphocyte infusion donor (not recorded which). It is not recorded whose cells these are; they may come from a transplant donor. The sample taken for sequencing was blood, either unsorted or a sorted T cell fraction (not recorded which). The gene calls are TRBV12-3 or TRBV12-4 and TRBJ2-1; maybe TRBD2 (6 bases). CDR3: CASSLFSGRDYNEQFF. For the CDR3, the DNA is TGTGCCAGCAGTTTATTTTCTGGGCGGGACTACAATGAGCAGTTCTTC.